One sample yielded the 19 T cell receptor beta chains listed below, sequenced in a study of Ad26.COV2.S vaccination and SARS-CoV-2 variants. Indicated treatment: roughly 19 received Ad26.COV2.S at low or high dose, single or two shots; roughly 5 received placebo; per-sample allocation not given. Collection of samples fell on day 63 after the first vaccine or placebo injection. The repertoire was sequenced with immunoSEQ multiplex PCR; TCRdb's copy has only in-frame clones and lacks some. The data show more than 300,000 clones, less than 90% seen once. The sample consisted of peripheral blood, taken in a trial of Ad26.COV2.S vaccine versus placebo. The receptor set was obtained from a person aged 18-60 years who received the Ad26.COV2.S COVID-19 vaccine or a placebo.

This clone was seen many times. This rearrangement joins TRBV11-2 to TRBJ2-3, with no clear D. Germline assignment: CDR1 SGHAT and CDR2 FQNNGV. Trimming took off 1 base at V and 5 bases at J, with 7 bases between the two ends. The CDR3 totals 13 residues. The CDR3 bases are TGTGCCAGCAGCTTAGCTCCGAAAGATACGCAGTATTTT. This sequence encodes CASSLAPKDTQYF.

V is TRBV2 and J is TRBJ2-2; no reliable D call. Germline values: CDR1 SNHLY, CDR2 FYNNEI. The V gene lost 7 bases and the J gene lost 4 bases, with 10 bases spanning the gap. The CDR3 length is 13 residues. As DNA, the CDR3 is TGTGCCAGCACCTACAGCGTCACCGGGGAGCTGTTTTTT. The encoded protein is CASTYSVTGELFF.

V and J are TRBV27 and TRBJ2-1, with D perhaps matching TRBD1 (7 bases). The germline V and J ends were trimmed by 3 bases and 8 bases, with 20 bases remaining between them. This CDR3 has 16 amino acids. Germline CDR1 and CDR2: MNHEY and SMNVEV (reference sequence). The DNA of the CDR3 is TGTGCCAGCAGTTTCGGGTGGAGGGGGCGCCGGTATGAGCAGTTCTTC. Amino acid sequence: CASSFGWRGRRYEQFF.

The chain joins TRBV7-8 to TRBJ2-7; D remains ambiguous. Germline CDR1 and CDR2: SGHVS and FQNEAQ. The CDR3 sequence is 17 residues long. Trimming removed 3 bases from V and 0 bases from J, with 18 bases in between. CDR3 loop: CASSFTVTDRFSYEQYF. Here the CDR3 DNA reads TGTGCCAGCAGCTTTACGGTCACGGATAGATTCTCCTACGAGCAGTACTTC.

This clone came up once. The J gene is TRBJ1-2, the V gene TRBV7-2, with TRBD1 matching 7 bases. There are 14 residues in the CDR3. Losses at the gene ends were 2 bases for V and 4 bases for J; bases not matched to a gene: 4. Germline CDR1 SGHTA, CDR2 FQGNSA. The CDR3 DNA follows: TGTGCCAGCAGCTTAACAGGGGTCCGCTATGGCTACACCTTC. Protein product: CASSLTGVRYGYTF.

The CDR3: CASSLGGWGDNQPQHF. The CDR3, as DNA: TGTGCCAGCAGCTTGGGGGGCTGGGGAGACAATCAGCCCCAGCATTTT. The chain recombines TRBV5-4 with TRBJ1-5; possibly TRBD1 for D (5 bases). The germline gives CDR1 SGHNT, CDR2 YYREEE (reference sequence). Trimming shortened V by 0 bases and J by 3 bases, and 13 bases separated the two germline ends. The CDR3 contains 16 residues.

This rearrangement joins TRBV19 to TRBJ2-7; D unresolved. Trimming stripped 5 bases from V and 0 bases from J, with 11 bases between. The CDR3 runs to 14 residues. Germline V gene data show CDR1 as LNHDA and CDR2 as SQIVND (reference sequence). CDR3 region: CASSAVTYSYEQYF. For the CDR3, the DNA is TGTGCCAGTAGTGCCGTGACTTACTCCTACGAGCAGTACTTC.

CDR3 DNA: TGTGCCAGCAGCAAAACCACTAGCCCGACGGACAATGAGCAGTTCTTC. It yields the protein CASSKTTSPTDNEQFF. V and J are TRBV7-9 and TRBJ2-1; D is possibly TRBD2 (6 bases). V gave up 5 bases and J gave up 5 bases, with 19 bases separating them. In germline, CDR1 is SEHNR, CDR2 FQNEAQ (reference sequence). This CDR3 spans 16 amino acids.

V and J are TRBV4-3 and TRBJ1-2, with D uncertain. Germline V gene sequence: CDR1 LGHNA, CDR2 YSLEER. V shed 0 bases and J shed 2 bases, with 10 bases lying between them. The CDR3 has 15 residues. The CDR3: CASSQDWKANYGYTF. The CDR3 DNA is TGCGCCAGCAGCCAAGATTGGAAGGCAAACTATGGCTACACCTTC.

This clone was found once. The chain recombines TRBV2 with TRBJ1-1, with 7 positions matching TRBD1. Germline V gives CDR1 SNHLY, CDR2 FYNNEI. Trimming took 4 bases from V and 4 from J; bases not matched to a gene: 12. This CDR3 comprises 16 residues. The CDR3 loop reads CASSALEQGMGTEAFF. The CDR3 DNA sequence: TGTGCCAGCAGTGCCCTGGAACAGGGGATGGGCACTGAAGCTTTCTTT. Full variable domain (remainder filled in from reference TRBV2 and TRBJ1-1): EPEVTQTPSHQVTQMGQEVILRCVPISNHLYFYWYRQILGQKVEFLVSFYNNEISEKSEIFDDQFSVERPDGSNFTLKIRSTKLEDSAMYFCASSALEQGMGTEAFFGQGTRLTVV.

The chain links TRBV29-1 to TRBJ2-5, with D possibly TRBD1 on 5 matching bases. Trimming removed 4 bases from V and 5 bases from J, with 11 bases in between. This CDR3 region has 12 residues. The germline V gene has CDR1 SQVTM and CDR2 ANQGSEA. The CDR3 region has the DNA TGCAGCGTTGCGCAGGGCCGGGAGACCCAGTACTTC. This translates into CSVAQGRETQYF.

The chain couples TRBV12-3 or TRBV12-4 to TRBJ1-2; D gene unclear. The CDR3 length is 11 residues. V was shortened by 4 bases and J by 8 bases, with 8 bases between the two germline ends. The CDR3 is CASSSSIGYTF. CDR3 bases: TGTGCCAGCAGTTCCTCGATCGGCTACACCTTC.

The chain carries TRBV28 and TRBJ2-6; no definite D call. Germline V gene sequence: CDR1 MDHEN, CDR2 SYDVKM. The length of the CDR3 is 16 residues. Trimming left V 8 bases short and J 2 bases short, with 16 bases between. The CDR3 nucleotides read TGTGCCAGCTATACTTTGAAGATCGCTGGGGCCAACGTCCTGACTTTC. Its translation: CASYTLKIAGANVLTF.

The genes are TRBV2 and TRBJ2-1; 10 bases agree with TRBD1. The CDR3 consists of 15 residues. Germline CDR1 SNHLY, CDR2 FYNNEI. J was trimmed by 5 bases and V by 4 bases; bases with no gene match: 5. In nucleotides, the CDR3 is TGTGCCAGCAGTGCTTGGACAGGGGGGAACAATGAGCAGTTCTTC. Translation: CASSAWTGGNNEQFF.

This clone turned up a few times. The V call is TRBV9, the J call TRBJ2-3, with a tentative D call TRBD2 (5 bases). With 0 bases removed from V and 1 base from J, the gap between germline ends came to 9 bases. Germline loops: CDR1 SGDLS, CDR2 YYNGEE. CDR3 length equals 15 residues. The CDR3 sequence is CASSVASYRTDTQYF. CDR3 coding DNA: TGTGCCAGCAGCGTAGCTAGCTACCGCACAGATACGCAGTATTTT.

There are a few counts of this clone. The chain links TRBV6-4 to TRBJ2-3, with TRBD2 as a possible D gene (6 bases). Germline V lookup: CDR1 MRHNA, CDR2 SNTAGT. V was cut by 3 bases and J by 0 bases, with 10 bases left in between. The CDR3 runs 15 residues. The CDR3 DNA sequence: TGTGCCAGCAGTGATAAGGGAGGAAGCACAGATACGCAGTATTTT. Protein sequence: CASSDKGGSTDTQYF.

In this sample, this clone turned up once. The V gene is TRBV11-1, the J gene TRBJ1-1; TRBD1 agrees at 8 bases. Germline V gene lookup returns CDR1 SGHAT and CDR2 FQDESV (reference sequence). The CDR3 extends over 14 amino acids. With V trimmed by 2 bases and J by 6 bases, 5 bases remained unmatched. This CDR3 is CASSLTSDRAEAFF. The CDR3 DNA reads as TGTGCCAGCAGCTTAACCTCGGACAGGGCTGAAGCTTTCTTT. The full variable domain, with the rest looked up from reference TRBV11-1 and TRBJ1-1, is EAEVAQSPRYKITEKSQAVAFWCDPISGHATLYWYRQILGQGPELLVQFQDESVVDDSQLPKDRFSAERLKGVDSTLKIQPAELGDSAMYLCASSLTSDRAEAFFGQGTRLTVV.

This clone was observed a handful of times. The gene calls are TRBV27 and TRBJ2-7; 9 bases line up with TRBD2. CDR1 and CDR2 from the germline V gene are MNHEY and SMNVEV (reference sequence). The CDR3 sequence is 16 residues long. V gave up 5 bases and J gave up 4 bases; unmatched junction bases: 12. The CDR3 reads CASSTLFSSGIYEQYF. As DNA, the CDR3 is TGTGCCAGCAGTACCCTCTTCTCTAGCGGGATTTACGAGCAGTACTTC.

The V gene is TRBV7-2, the J gene TRBJ2-5, with D perhaps TRBD2 (6 bases). The germline V gene encodes CDR1 SGHTA and CDR2 FQGNSA. V dropped 6 bases and J dropped 4 bases, with 12 bases sitting between them. The CDR3 runs to 13 residues. CDR3 amino acids: CASRYRGIETQYF. The CDR3, as DNA: TGTGCCAGCAGATACCGGGGGATAGAGACCCAGTACTTC.